This TCR beta chain was found in a study of T cell changes during pregnancy in multiple sclerosis. Generated by immunoSEQ multiplex PCR, the TCRdb table keeps only in-frame clones and is missing some. This sample has approximately 100,000 clones, with 85% to 95% found just once. The CDR3 is 14 residues long. Losses at the gene ends were 5 bases for V and 5 bases for J; bases not matched to a gene: 5. Germline CDR1 and CDR2: SGDLS and YYNGEE. The input for sequencing was peripheral blood, taken before pregnancy. The chain employs TRBV9 and TRBJ1-3; TRBD1 matches 9 bases. This TCR came from a female donor with multiple sclerosis, enrolled in a pregnancy study. The CDR3 nucleotides are TGTGCCAGCAGTCAGACAGGGGGACGAAACACCATATATTTT. This sequence encodes CASSQTGGRNTIYF. Full variable domain (missing parts from reference TRBV9 and TRBJ1-3): DSGVTQTPKHLITATGQRVTLRCSPRSGDLSVYWYQQSLDQGLQFLIQYYNGEERAKGNILERFSAQQFPDLHSELNLSSLELGDSALYFCASSQTGGRNTIYFGEGSWLTVV.